This TCR beta chain was recorded in a study of CD8 T cells in ankylosing spondylitis. Quantitative molecular-barcoded 5'-RACE generated the TCR beta libraries. TCRdb independently ran MiXCR on the 5' RACE reads; one entry per CDR3 protein. Counted here are about 350,000 distinct CDR3 sequences, 20% occurring once; the ten biggest clones make up over 10%. General observations from the study: Disease-associated clones were reportedly significantly overrepresented in matched ankylosing spondylitis synovial fluid.

In its sample, this clonotype was seen a few times. What it binds is not known. V gave up 1 base and J gave up 3 bases; unmatched junction bases: 15. CDR3 length: 19 amino acids. Germline CDR1 and CDR2: SGHVS and FNYEAQ. The TCR was taken from a male donor with ankylosing spondylitis or in good health (not recorded which). Material for sequencing was blood, either unsorted or a sorted T cell fraction (not recorded which). V is TRBV7-6 and J is TRBJ2-3; 8 bases are a match to TRBD1. For the CDR3, the DNA is TGTGCCAGCAGCTTAGGTTCAGGGGGCACCGACTTAAGAACAGATACGCAGTATTTT. This encodes CASSLGSGGTDLRTDTQYF.